This is a list of T cell receptor beta chains from one sample in a study of T cells in Graves' hyperthyroidism and ophthalmopathy. TCRdb re-derived calls from the multiplex PCR reads in MiXCR, one entry per CDR3 protein. The table has under 550,000 distinct CDR3 sequences, about 20% seen once. What was sequenced was blood. Receptor source: a man between 40 and 49 years old with Graves' ophthalmopathy. The CDR3 runs from the conserved cysteine through the conserved F or W. The D gene is left open where the match is weak. For some rows the clone size is stated as once, few or many, or as a class when expanded; others skip it.

cdr3_aa | cdr3_nt | cdr3_length | v_call | clone_size | j_call | d_call
CSVEGFGRASVNNEQFF | TGCAGCGTTGAAGGGTTCGGGAGGGCATCGGTGAACAATGAGCAGTTCTTC | 17 | TRBV29-1 | many | TRBJ2-1 | TRBD2
CASSSGGAVSNYEQYF | TGTGCCAGCAGTTCTGGGGGGGCGGTGTCCAACTACGAGCAGTACTTC | 16 | TRBV28 | - | TRBJ2-7 | -
CASSRQAYEQYF | TGTGCCAGCAGCCGACAGGCCTACGAGCAGTACTTC | 12 | TRBV12-3/TRBV12-4 | many | TRBJ2-7 | -
CASSPGGRGSTEAFF | TGTGCCAGCAGCCCCGGGGGTCGGGGGAGCACTGAAGCTTTCTTT | 15 | TRBV5-4 | few | TRBJ1-1 | -
CAITQTSGSYNEQFF | TGTGCCATCACTCAAACTAGCGGGTCCTACAATGAGCAGTTCTTC | 15 | TRBV10-3 | few | TRBJ2-1 | TRBD2
CASSVWGFGNTIYF | TGTGCCAGCAGCGTCTGGGGCTTTGGAAACACCATATATTTT | 14 | TRBV5-6 | few | TRBJ1-3 | -
CASSPSTGMKTQYF | TGTGCCAGCAGTCCGTCCACAGGGATGAAGACCCAGTACTTC | 14 | TRBV12-3/TRBV12-4 | many | TRBJ2-5 | -
CASSQDTSGASTDTQYF | TGCGCCAGCAGCCAAGATACTAGCGGAGCTAGCACAGATACGCAGTATTTT | 17 | TRBV4-3 | - | TRBJ2-3 | TRBD2
CASSYSRTSGRSVSEQFF | TGTGCCAGCAGTTACTCGAGGACTAGCGGGCGGTCAGTAAGTGAGCAGTTCTTC | 18 | TRBV6-5 | - | TRBJ2-1 | TRBD2
CASSPPGRAPPEKLFF | TGCGCCAGCAGCCCGCCGGGAAGGGCACCCCCTGAAAAACTGTTTTTT | 16 | TRBV5-1 | - | TRBJ1-4 | -
CASSQGRSNTEAFF | TGTGCCAGCAGCCAAGGACGGTCGAACACTGAAGCTTTCTTT | 14 | TRBV14 | few | TRBJ1-1 | -
CSARILAKNIQYF | TGCAGTGCTAGAATCCTAGCCAAAAACATTCAGTACTTC | 13 | TRBV20-1 | few | TRBJ2-4 | -
CSARGRSGGVTYNEQFF | TGCAGTGCTAGAGGGAGGAGCGGGGGAGTTACGTACAATGAGCAGTTCTTC | 17 | TRBV20-1 | many | TRBJ2-1 | TRBD2
CASSISQPLGIYNEQFF | TGTGCCAGTAGTATTTCTCAACCCTTGGGGATTTACAATGAGCAGTTCTTC | 17 | TRBV19 | - | TRBJ2-1 | -
CASSQRDVYEGNEKLFF | TGTGCCAGCAGCCAAAGGGACGTATATGAGGGGAATGAAAAACTGTTTTTT | 17 | TRBV14 | few | TRBJ1-4 | -
CASSLGGLGTDTQYF | TGTGCCAGCAGCTTAGGGGGGCTCGGCACAGATACGCAGTATTTT | 15 | TRBV12-3/TRBV12-4 | many | TRBJ2-3 | -
CASVPWTGGSSYNEQFF | TGTGCCAGCGTCCCGTGGACAGGGGGCTCGAGTTACAATGAGCAGTTCTTC | 17 | TRBV7-9 | few | TRBJ2-1 | TRBD1
CASSPTSGVTDTQYF | TGTGCCAGCAGCCCGACTAGCGGGGTCACAGATACGCAGTATTTT | 15 | TRBV2 | many | TRBJ2-3 | TRBD2
CASSLDRGIEQYF | TGCGCCAGCAGCTTGGACAGGGGAATCGAGCAGTACTTC | 13 | TRBV5-1 | many | TRBJ2-7 | TRBD1
CASRPDRVVTIYF | TGTGCCAGCAGACCCGACAGGGTAGTAACAATATATTTT | 13 | TRBV12-3/TRBV12-4 | once | TRBJ1-3 | TRBD1
CASSQGRIRQETQYF | TGTGCCAGCAGCCAAGGACGGATACGCCAAGAGACCCAGTACTTC | 15 | TRBV3-1 | many | TRBJ2-5 | -